This record covers a single T cell receptor beta chain. The sample belongs to a study of blood T cell repertoires in COVID-19. Here immunoSEQ multiplex PCR was the method, and the copy in TCRdb shows in-frame clones only, minus some. This sample yields about 120,000 clones, of which around 86% are seen a single time; about 4.7% belongs to the top ten. What was sequenced was peripheral blood. The receptor comes from a man aged 35-49 years with acute or convalescent COVID-19.

The CDR3: CASSRGRGNTIYF. The CDR3 DNA sequence: TGTGCCAGCAGTCGGGGAAGAGGAAACACCATATATTTT. The chain couples TRBV6-5 to TRBJ1-3; D gene uncertain. CDR1 MNHEY and CDR2 SVGAGI come from the germline V gene. The ends were cut back, 5 bases at V and 4 bases at J, with 9 bases in the middle. The CDR3 loop spans 13 amino acids.